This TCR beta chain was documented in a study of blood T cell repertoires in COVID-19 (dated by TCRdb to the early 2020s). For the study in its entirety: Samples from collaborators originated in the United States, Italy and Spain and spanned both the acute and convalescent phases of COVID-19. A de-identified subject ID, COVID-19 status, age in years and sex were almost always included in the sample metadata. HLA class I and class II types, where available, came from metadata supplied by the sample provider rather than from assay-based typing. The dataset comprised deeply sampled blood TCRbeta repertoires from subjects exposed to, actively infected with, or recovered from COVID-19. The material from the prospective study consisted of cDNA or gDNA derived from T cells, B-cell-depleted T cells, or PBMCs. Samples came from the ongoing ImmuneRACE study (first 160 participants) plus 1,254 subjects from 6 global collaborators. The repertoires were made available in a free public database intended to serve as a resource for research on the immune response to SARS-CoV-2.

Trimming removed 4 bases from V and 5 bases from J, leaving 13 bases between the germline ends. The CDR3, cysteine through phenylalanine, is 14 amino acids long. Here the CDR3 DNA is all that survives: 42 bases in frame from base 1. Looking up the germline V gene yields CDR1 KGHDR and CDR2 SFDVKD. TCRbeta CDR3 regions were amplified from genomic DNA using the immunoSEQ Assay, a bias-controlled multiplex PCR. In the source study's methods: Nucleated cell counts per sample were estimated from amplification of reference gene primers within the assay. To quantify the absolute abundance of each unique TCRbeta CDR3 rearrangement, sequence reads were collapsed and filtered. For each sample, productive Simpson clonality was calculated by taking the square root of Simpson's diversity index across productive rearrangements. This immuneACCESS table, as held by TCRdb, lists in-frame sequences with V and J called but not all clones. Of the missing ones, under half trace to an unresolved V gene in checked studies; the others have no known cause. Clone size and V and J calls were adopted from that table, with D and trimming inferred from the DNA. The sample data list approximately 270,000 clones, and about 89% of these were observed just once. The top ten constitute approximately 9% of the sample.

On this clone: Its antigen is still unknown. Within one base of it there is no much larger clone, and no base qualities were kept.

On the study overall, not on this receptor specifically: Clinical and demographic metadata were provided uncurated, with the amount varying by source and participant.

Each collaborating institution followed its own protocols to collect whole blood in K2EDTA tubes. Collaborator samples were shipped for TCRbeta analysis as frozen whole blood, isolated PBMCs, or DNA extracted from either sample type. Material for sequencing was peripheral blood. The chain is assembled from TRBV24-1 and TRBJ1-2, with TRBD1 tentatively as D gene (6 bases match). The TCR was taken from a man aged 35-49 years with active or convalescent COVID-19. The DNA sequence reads TGTGCCACCAGTGACCCCATAACAGGGTATGGCTACACCTTC. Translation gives CATSDPITGYGYTF.